These 14 T cell receptor beta chains were sequenced from one sample in a study of T cell responses to AZD1222 COVID-19 vaccine. Sequencing used immunoSEQ multiplex PCR; TCRdb keeps in-frame clones, though not all of them. The sample has more than 95,000 clones, about 81% seen once. This specimen consisted of peripheral blood, obtained on day 0 of AZD1222 vaccination. Receptors were obtained from an adult in good health.

V gene TRBV6-2 or TRBV6-3 combines with J gene TRBJ1-3; 7 nucleotides match TRBD1. Trimming at V came to 5 bases and at J to 2 bases, leaving 6 bases not matched to a gene. This CDR3 has 15 residues. Germline CDR1 and CDR2: MNHEY and SVGEGT. In DNA, the CDR3 is TGTGCCAGCAGTACCGGGACAGCCCCTGGAAACACCATATATTTT. Translating it yields CASSTGTAPGNTIYF.

This chain links TRBV4-2 with TRBJ1-6; D is ambiguous. The CDR3 covers 14 residues. Germline V gene sequence: CDR1 LGHNA, CDR2 YNFKEQ. V was shortened by 1 base and J by 9 bases, with 10 bases between the two germline ends. The CDR3 DNA reads TGTGCCAGCAGCCAAGTCCATGCCGGTTCACCCCTCCACTTT. Translated, it gives CASSQVHAGSPLHF.

This clone was observed a handful of times. This chain joins TRBV7-2 and TRBJ1-1; tentative D call: TRBD1 (6 bases). This CDR3 has 13 residues. Germline V CDR1 and CDR2: SGHTA, FQGNSA. The germline V and J ends were trimmed by 4 bases and 4 bases, with 10 bases remaining between them. CDR3 in amino acids: CASSSGQSTEAFF. CDR3 DNA sequence: TGTGCCAGCAGCTCAGGACAGTCCACTGAAGCTTTCTTT.

V gene TRBV6-2 or TRBV6-3 combines with J gene TRBJ2-2; TRBD2 matches at 10 bases. The CDR3 runs 17 residues. Per germline, CDR1 MNHEY and CDR2 SVGEGT. V shed 6 bases and J 0 bases; nucleotides not matched to a gene: 7. DNA for the CDR3: TGTGCCAGCAGCAGAACCGGGACTAGCGCGAACACCGGGGAGCTGTTTTTT. It codes for CASSRTGTSANTGELFF.

By frequency in the sample, this clone is large. This chain links TRBV7-8 with TRBJ1-5, with D maybe TRBD1 (5 bases). The CDR3 has 14 residues. The germline gives CDR1 SGHVS, CDR2 FQNEAQ. Trimming removed 1 base from V and 2 bases from J, with 6 bases in between. CDR3 sequence reads: CASSLEQGNQPQHF. CDR3 nucleotides: TGTGCCAGCAGCTTAGAACAGGGCAATCAGCCCCAGCATTTT.

In this sample, this clone turned up once. The chain joins TRBV6-4 to TRBJ1-1; no clear D. This CDR3 spans 13 amino acids. With 4 bases removed from V and 1 base from J, the gap between germline ends came to 7 bases. Germline CDR1 is MRHNA and CDR2 is SNTAGT. CDR3 sequence (DNA): TGTGCCAGCAGTGTGGGCCCGAACACTGAAGCTTTCTTT. Translated, it gives CASSVGPNTEAFF.

The J gene is TRBJ2-5, the V gene TRBV10-2; no clear D. This CDR3 is 14 amino acids long. The V end lost 5 bases, the J end lost 1 base, and 11 bases lay between the germline ends. Germline CDR1 reads WSHSY; CDR2 reads SAAADI. The CDR3 reads CASSTSSRQETQYF. The CDR3 bases are TGCGCCAGCAGTACATCCAGTCGCCAAGAGACCCAGTACTTC.

The rearrangement links TRBV7-9 to TRBJ1-4; D is ambiguous. Germline V gene data show CDR1 as SEHNR and CDR2 as FQNEAQ (reference sequence). The CDR3 consists of 13 residues. Trimming left V 2 bases short and J 8 bases short, with 9 bases between. The CDR3 spells CASSLMAPEKLFF. CDR3 nucleotide sequence: TGTGCCAGCAGCTTAATGGCCCCGGAAAAACTGTTTTTT.

The CDR3 DNA reads as TGTGCCAGCAGCTTATACTTGGGGGGGCCAACAGATACGCAGTATTTT. Translation gives CASSLYLGGPTDTQYF. The rearrangement links TRBV7-9 to TRBJ2-3, with D possibly matching TRBD2 (7 bases). Trimming removed 2 bases from V and 3 bases from J, with 15 bases in between. The germline gives CDR1 SEHNR, CDR2 FQNEAQ (reference sequence). The CDR3 sequence is 16 residues long. Combining the CDR3 with reference TRBV7-9 and TRBJ2-3 gives the whole variable domain DTGVSQNPRHKITKRGQNVTFRCDPISEHNRLYWYRQTLGQGPEFLTYFQNEAQLEKSRLLSDRFSAERPKGSFSTLEIQRTEQGDSAMYLCASSLYLGGPTDTQYFGPGTRLTVL.

The rearrangement links TRBV11-1 to TRBJ2-5, with unresolved D. The length of the CDR3 is 12 residues. V was clipped by 4 bases and J by 2 bases, with 5 bases between them. Germline V lookup: CDR1 SGHAT, CDR2 FQDESV (reference sequence). For the CDR3, the DNA is TGTGCCAGCAGCTCTAGTCAAGAGACCCAGTACTTC. Its translation is CASSSSQETQYF.

The chain recombines TRBV6-2 or TRBV6-3 with TRBJ1-2, with D perhaps matching TRBD1 (6 bases). This CDR3 has 13 amino acids. Germline V gene data show CDR1 as MNHEY and CDR2 as SVGEGT. V lost 5 bases and J lost 6, with 13 bases in between. CDR3 DNA: TGTGCCAGCAGTACGAGGACAGTCAATGGCTACACCTTC. It yields the protein CASSTRTVNGYTF.

The V gene is TRBV6-1, the J gene TRBJ1-1; D possibly corresponds to TRBD1 (5 bases). Between the trimmed V and J ends, which lost 3 bases and 6 bases, there was a span of 11 bases. CDR1 and CDR2 from the germline V gene are MNHNS and SASEGT. The CDR3 extends over 13 amino acids. This CDR3 is CASSDGGTAEAFF. The DNA for the CDR3 is TGTGCCAGCAGTGACGGAGGGACGGCTGAAGCTTTCTTT.

The J gene is TRBJ2-1, the V gene TRBV5-1, with D tentatively TRBD1 (6 bases). The CDR3 totals 14 residues. V was cut by 0 bases and J by 5 bases, with 9 bases left in between. The germline CDR1 and CDR2 sequences are SGHRS and YFSETQ. CDR3 loop: CASSLDRANNEQFF. The CDR3 DNA follows: TGCGCCAGCAGCTTGGACAGGGCAAACAATGAGCAGTTCTTC.

The rearrangement joins TRBV7-9 to TRBJ2-7; the D is unclear. This CDR3 contains 16 residues. Germline values: CDR1 SEHNR, CDR2 FQNEAQ (reference sequence). Trimming cost V 1 base and J 2 bases, with 15 bases left between them. CDR3 sequence (DNA): TGTGCCAGCAGCTTAGAGGGATGGGAAAACCCCTACGAGCAGTACTTC. It codes for CASSLEGWENPYEQYF.